This T cell receptor (beta chain) comes out of a study of T-cell memory formation after mild COVID-19. Study-wide points: A subset of responding clones appeared in pre-infection memory, suggesting cross-reactive memory joined. Confirmation of SARS-CoV-2 specificity was lacking for second-wave clones peaking day 37.

This clonotype showed up just a few times. Antigen unknown. The CDR3 contains 16 residues. The germline V gene encodes CDR1 LNHNV and CDR2 YYDKDF (reference sequence). Trimming left V 1 base short and J 6 bases short, with 16 bases between. Amplification by 5'RACE using constant-segment primers produced TCR alpha and TCR beta cDNA libraries that carried sample barcodes and UMIs. Using its own MiXCR run on the 5' RACE reads, TCRdb lists one record per CDR3 protein. The profile shows some 450,000 distinct CDR3 sequences, 15% to 20% of them singletons. The chain uses TRBV15 and TRBJ1-5; D is ambiguous. The sample was PBMCs or a T cell subset sorted from them (not recorded which). This receptor was identified in an adult woman who had mild COVID-19 (a few samples of this study predate the infection). Cell type and time point are not known. CDR3 DNA sequence: TGTGCCACCAGCAGAGCTCGTGTAGGGATTATTCAGCCCCAGCATTTT. It codes for CATSRARVGIIQPQHF.